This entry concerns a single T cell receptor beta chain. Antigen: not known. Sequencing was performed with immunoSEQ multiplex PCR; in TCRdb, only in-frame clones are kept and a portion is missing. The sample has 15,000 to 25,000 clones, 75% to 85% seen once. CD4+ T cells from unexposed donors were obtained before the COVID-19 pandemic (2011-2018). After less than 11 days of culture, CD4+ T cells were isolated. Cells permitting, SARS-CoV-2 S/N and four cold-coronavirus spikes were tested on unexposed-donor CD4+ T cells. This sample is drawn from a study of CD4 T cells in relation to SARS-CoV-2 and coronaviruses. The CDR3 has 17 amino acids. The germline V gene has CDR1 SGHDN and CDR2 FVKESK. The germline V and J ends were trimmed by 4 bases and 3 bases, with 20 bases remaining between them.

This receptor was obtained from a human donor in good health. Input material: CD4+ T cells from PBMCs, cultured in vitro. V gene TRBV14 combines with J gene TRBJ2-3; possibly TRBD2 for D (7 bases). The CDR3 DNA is TGTGCCAGCAGCCTGCTCGCCGCGGGGGCCTTGACAGATACGCAGTATTTT. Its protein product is CASSLLAAGALTDTQYF.